The rows below give T cell receptor beta chains drawn from one sample of a study of T cells in Graves' hyperthyroidism and ophthalmopathy. TCRdb independently ran MiXCR on the multiplex PCR reads; one entry per CDR3 protein. The sample comprises around 620,000 distinct CDR3 sequences, 15% to 20% of which are singletons, and approximately 3.9% rests with the top ten. The sequenced material came from blood. The receptors were gathered from a woman in her thirties with Graves' hyperthyroidism. Both conserved end residues are part of each CDR3. A D gene is named only where the DNA matches it firmly. Not every row has a clone size; where given, it reads once, few, many or a size class.

v_gene,d_gene,j_gene,abundance,CDR3nt,CDR3aa
TRBV6-5,-,TRBJ1-4,-,TGTGCCAGCAGTTACGGCCCTGGGACACAATTAGGTGAAAAACTGTTTTTT,CASSYGPGTQLGEKLFF
TRBV16,-,TRBJ2-1,many,TGTGCCAGCAGCCAATTCGGGGCCAACAATGAGCAGTTCTTC,CASSQFGANNEQFF
TRBV6-1,-,TRBJ2-2,many,TGTGCCAGCAGGATGACCGGGGAGCTGTTTTTT,CASRMTGELFF
TRBV12-3/TRBV12-4,-,TRBJ2-3,few,TGTGCCAGCACCATGGACTCTTCTGATACGCAGTATTTT,CASTMDSSDTQYF
TRBV7-9,-,TRBJ2-7,-,TGTGCCAGCAGCTTAGAGGCCGGCCACTCCTACGAGCAGTACTTC,CASSLEAGHSYEQYF
TRBV20-1,-,TRBJ2-3,few,TGCAGTGCTAGTCGAGGGAGGAACACAGATACGCAGTATTTT,CSASRGRNTDTQYF
TRBV20-1,-,TRBJ2-1,few,TGCAGTGCTAGAGAGCACGGGCCGAACTACAATGAGCAGTTCTTC,CSAREHGPNYNEQFF
TRBV20-1,-,TRBJ1-2,-,TGCAGTGCTAGAGTTCCCAGGAACTATGGCTACACCTTC,CSARVPRNYGYTF
TRBV18,-,TRBJ2-2,many,TGTGCCAGCTCACCACGTACAGGGTCGATCGGGGAGCTGTTTTTT,CASSPRTGSIGELFF
TRBV20-1,TRBD2,TRBJ2-7,many,TGCAGTGCTAGAGTGGCTAGCGGCTACGAGCAGTACTTC,CSARVASGYEQYF
TRBV7-2,-,TRBJ2-1,-,TGTGCCAGCAGGGGCATCACTTCATCCTACAATGAGCAGTTCTTC,CASRGITSSYNEQFF
TRBV7-9,TRBD1,TRBJ2-5,-,TGTGCCAGCAGCTTTGGACAGGGGCGGCATGAGACCCAGTACTTC,CASSFGQGRHETQYF
TRBV7-9,-,TRBJ1-2,many,TGTGCCAGCAGCAAGGACAGCCACTATGGCTACACCTTC,CASSKDSHYGYTF
TRBV27,TRBD2,TRBJ2-1,many,TGTGCCAGCAGGGCGGGAGGGCCCTTGGAGCAGTTCTTC,CASRAGGPLEQFF
TRBV29-1,-,TRBJ2-3,-,TGCAGCGTTGTAAGCGGAGGGGGGGATACGCAGTATTTT,CSVVSGGGDTQYF
TRBV5-1,-,TRBJ1-1,many,TGCGCCAGCAGCCCTCTGGGATATTTTGGAAACACTGAAGCTTTCTTT,CASSPLGYFGNTEAFF
TRBV7-9,-,TRBJ2-1,many,TGTGCCAGCACCCGAGAGAGGGCTTTGGATGAGCAGTTCTTC,CASTRERALDEQFF
TRBV2,TRBD2,TRBJ2-2,many,TGTGCCAGCAGGGGGATGGGCGGGAGAAACACCGGGGAGCTGTTTTTT,CASRGMGGRNTGELFF
TRBV7-9,-,TRBJ2-2,few,TGTGCCAGCAGCTTAGGATTTGAGGGAGGAGGCACCGGGGAGCTGTTTTTT,CASSLGFEGGGTGELFF
TRBV5-1,-,TRBJ1-1,many,TGCGCCAGCAGCGACGACATGGATACTGAAGCTTTCTTT,CASSDDMDTEAFF
TRBV20-1,TRBD2,TRBJ2-1,many,TGCAGTGCTCGGACTAGCGGGAGGATATACAATGAGCAGTTCTTC,CSARTSGRIYNEQFF
TRBV11-2,TRBD2,TRBJ2-1,many,TGTGCCAGCAGCGAATCCCTTATAGCGGGAGTTAGTTACAATGAGCAGTTCTTC,CASSESLIAGVSYNEQFF
TRBV19,TRBD1,TRBJ1-5,few,TGTGCCAGTAGTATTCAACACAGGGGGTACAATCAGCCCCAGCATTTT,CASSIQHRGYNQPQHF
TRBV7-9,TRBD1,TRBJ2-7,many,TGTGCCAGCAGCTCCCCCGGGACAGGGGCGGAGCAGTACTTC,CASSSPGTGAEQYF
TRBV20-1,TRBD2,TRBJ2-3,many,TGCAGTGCTAGAGATGTGGGACTAGCTTCAGATACGCAGTATTTT,CSARDVGLASDTQYF
TRBV3-1,-,TRBJ2-1,few,TGTGCCAGCAGCCAGGGCGACTACGCCGATGAGCAGTTCTTC,CASSQGDYADEQFF
TRBV30,-,TRBJ2-3,-,TGTGCCTGGAGTCGCTCATCAGGTGCAGATACGCAGTATTTT,CAWSRSSGADTQYF
TRBV29-1,-,TRBJ2-3,many,TGCAGCGTTGACCTCCCGTACACAGATACGCAGTATTTT,CSVDLPYTDTQYF
TRBV7-9,-,TRBJ2-5,many,TGTGCCAGCAGCTTATCTCGAGCGGCCCAAGAGACCCAGTACTTC,CASSLSRAAQETQYF
TRBV7-2,TRBD1,TRBJ1-1,-,TGTGCCAGCAGCTTAGCGGGACAGGGTTGGAACACTGAAGCTTTCTTT,CASSLAGQGWNTEAFF
TRBV20-1,-,TRBJ2-5,many,TGCAGTGCTAGAGTCTACCATATGCGGGACCAACCAACCGGAGAGACCCAGTACTTC,CSARVYHMRDQPTGETQYF
TRBV7-2,TRBD2,TRBJ2-7,many,TGTGCCAGCAGCGCACTAGCGTGGGAGCAGTACTTC,CASSALAWEQYF
TRBV6-2/TRBV6-3,-,TRBJ2-7,many,TGTGCCAGTGCTTCCGACTTCTCCTACGAGCAGTACTTC,CASASDFSYEQYF
TRBV6-1,-,TRBJ1-2,few,TGTGCCAGCGGGGGCGCGATGGGCTACACCTTC,CASGGAMGYTF
TRBV28,TRBD1,TRBJ2-7,-,TGTGCCAGCACCCCGGGACAGCGCATCTACGAGCAGTACTTC,CASTPGQRIYEQYF